One and the same sample provided the 5 T cell receptor beta chains below, sequenced in a study of regulatory T cells in long-lasting Graves disease. The time point is: newly diagnosed GD, antithyroid drugs for less than 3 months. PBMCs were the source of the RNA used for TCR sequencing. In building TCR beta libraries, iRepertoire HTBI primers were used together with Arm-PCR of CDR3 regions. From the multiplex PCR reads, TCRdb called clonotypes with MiXCR, one entry per CDR3 protein. The profile covers about 430,000 distinct CDR3 sequences, with 15% appearing a single time and approximately 7.8% taken by the ten largest. These data are also associated with another study on T cells in Graves' hyperthyroidism and ophthalmopathy.

Sequenced material: peripheral blood mononuclear cells (PBMCs), taken at new diagnosis, from a patient treated with antithyroid drugs. Receptors originate from a woman in her forties with Graves disease.

The V and J genes are TRBV5-1 and TRBJ2-1; no definite D call. Germline CDR1 SGHRS, CDR2 YFSETQ. The CDR3 runs to 14 residues. Between the trimmed V and J ends, which lost 7 bases and 7 bases, there was a span of 18 bases. The CDR3 coding sequence is TGCGCCAGCTCGTCCCCTAATGTCGCTAATGAGCAGTTCTTC. Protein: CASSSPNVANEQFF.

The chain combines TRBV15 with TRBJ2-2; 9 nucleotides agree with TRBD1. This CDR3 comprises 16 residues. Looked up from germline, CDR1 is LNHNV and CDR2 is YYDKDF (reference sequence). The V and J ends lost 5 bases and 7 bases, in that order; junction bases with no gene match: 11. CDR3 DNA: TGTGCCACCAGCTCCACTACAGGGGGCGATTTCGGGGAGCTGTTTTTT. Translation: CATSSTTGGDFGELFF.

This clonotype was found many times. CDR3 coding DNA: TGTGCCAGCAGTCTCCAGGGTAGCAATGAGCAGTTCTTC. Translating gives CASSLQGSNEQFF. The chain recombines TRBV12-3 or TRBV12-4 with TRBJ2-1; D might be TRBD1 (5 bases). The CDR3 consists of 13 residues. V lost 5 bases, J lost 6 bases, and 11 bases lay in between.

This clonotype has at least ten counts. The J gene is TRBJ2-1, the V gene TRBV5-1, with D hard to call. V lost 4 bases to trimming and J lost 0 bases, with 17 bases between them. The V gene's germline CDR1 is SGHRS and CDR2 YFSETQ. The CDR3 covers 17 residues. CDR3 bases: TGCGCCAGCAGCCCTATTCATACGCGTAGCTCCTACAATGAGCAGTTCTTC. Translation: CASSPIHTRSSYNEQFF.

At least ten counts were recorded for this clonotype. The genes are TRBV28 and TRBJ2-5; D possibly uses TRBD1 or TRBD2 (5 bases each). Trimming left V 5 bases short and J 1 base short, with 11 bases between. CDR1 and CDR2 from the germline V gene are MDHEN and SYDVKM. The CDR3 spans 14 residues. The CDR3 reads CASSKPGTQETQYF. CDR3 nucleotides: TGTGCCAGCAGTAAGCCCGGGACCCAAGAGACCCAGTACTTC.